The 8 T cell receptor beta chains listed next were all sequenced from one sample in a study of T cell responses to AZD1222 COVID-19 vaccine. Using immunoSEQ multiplex PCR, the repertoire was profiled, and TCRdb retains in-frame clones only, with some absent. The sample yields 150,000 or so clones, more than 75% seen once. The sequencing here drew on peripheral blood, taken on day 0 of AZD1222 vaccination. The receptors originated from an adult in good health.

The chain has TRBV7-3 and TRBJ2-3, with D perhaps matching TRBD2 (6 bases). Trimming took off 2 bases at V and 10 bases at J, with 13 bases between the two ends. Germline loops: CDR1 SGHTA, CDR2 FQGTGA. The CDR3 covers 13 residues. The CDR3 reads CASSLGREDPQYF. In nucleotides, the CDR3 is TGTGCCAGCAGCTTAGGCAGGGAGGATCCGCAGTATTTT.

The sample holds a few counts of this clone. This rearrangement joins TRBV19 to TRBJ1-2, with 10 positions matching TRBD1. The CDR3 length is 14 residues. V gave up 6 bases and J gave up 6 bases; unmatched junction bases: 7. The germline V gene encodes CDR1 LNHDA and CDR2 SQIVND (reference sequence). The CDR3, as DNA: TGTGCCAGTAGGAGGGGACAGGGGATTCATGGCTACACCTTC. Its translation is CASRRGQGIHGYTF.

V and J are TRBV2 and TRBJ1-4, with TRBD1 identical over 8 bases. With V trimmed by 6 bases and J by 8 bases, 8 bases remained unmatched. This CDR3 comprises 14 residues. Germline V gene sequence: CDR1 SNHLY, CDR2 FYNNEI. The DNA for the CDR3 is TGTGCCAGCAGACCCGACAGGGGTAGGGAAAAACTGTTTTTT. Its translation is CASRPDRGREKLFF.

Note on this clone: Its ends do not fully match the called genes, so a read error is possible. The chain recombines TRBV7-7 with TRBJ2-5, with a possible D match to TRBD2 (5 bases). Germline V gene data show CDR1 as SSHAT and CDR2 as FNYEAQ (reference sequence). The CDR3 spans 15 residues. The CDR3: CASSLSVRLAGTQYF. CDR3 nucleotides: TGTGCTAGCAGCTTATCGGTAAGGCTAGCAGGTACCCAGTACTTC. The entire variable domain, with the rest obtained from reference TRBV7-7 and TRBJ2-5, is as follows: GAGVSQSPRYKVTKRGQDVTLRCDPISSHATLYWYQQALGQGPEFLTYFNYEAQPDKSGLPSDRFSAERPEGSISTLTIQRTEQRDSAMYRCASSLSVRLAGTQYFGPGTRLLVL.

This chain joins TRBV9 and TRBJ1-1; a possible D gene is TRBD1 (6 bases). In germline, CDR1 is SGDLS, CDR2 YYNGEE. CDR3 size: 15 residues. V lost 0 bases, J lost 4 bases, and 13 bases lay in between. The chain's CDR3 is CASSVGTAGSTEAFF. CDR3 DNA: TGTGCCAGCAGCGTAGGGACAGCGGGGAGCACTGAAGCTTTCTTT.

V usage is TRBV5-1 and J usage is TRBJ1-1, with 10 bases that match TRBD1. The CDR3 is 15 amino acids. V was clipped by 4 bases and J by 5 bases; unmatched bases: 8. Germline CDR1 and CDR2: SGHRS and YFSETQ. The CDR3: CASSLPGQGQTEAFF. The CDR3 bases are TGCGCCAGCAGCCTTCCGGGACAGGGGCAGACTGAAGCTTTCTTT.

The CDR3 bases are TGTGCCAGCAGCTTAGTGGTCGGGACAGGCGCTTTCTTT. This codes for CASSLVVGTGAFF. The chain carries TRBV7-2 and TRBJ1-1; 8 bases agree with TRBD1. Germline values: CDR1 SGHTA, CDR2 FQGNSA. V trimming: 1 base; J trimming: 11 bases; junction bases outside the gene matches: 6. The CDR3 is 13 residues long.

V and J are TRBV30 and TRBJ1-1; TRBD1 matches 9 bases. The CDR3 consists of 11 residues. Germline CDR1 is GTSNPN and CDR2 is SVGIG (reference sequence). V was pared by 1 base and J by 10 bases, with 1 base of the junction left unmatched. The CDR3 DNA follows: TGTGCCTGGAGTGCGGACAGGGGAGCTTTCTTT. Translation: CAWSADRGAFF.